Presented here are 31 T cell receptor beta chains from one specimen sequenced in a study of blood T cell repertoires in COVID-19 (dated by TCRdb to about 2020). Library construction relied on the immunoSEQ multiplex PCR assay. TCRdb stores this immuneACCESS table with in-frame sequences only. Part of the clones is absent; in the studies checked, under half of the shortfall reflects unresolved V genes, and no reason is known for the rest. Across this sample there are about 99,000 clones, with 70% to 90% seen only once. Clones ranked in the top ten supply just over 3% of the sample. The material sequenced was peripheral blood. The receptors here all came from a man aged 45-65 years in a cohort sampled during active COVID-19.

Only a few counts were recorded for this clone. As DNA, the CDR3 is TGTGCCAGCAGCTTGGGGGTGGGGACTGGAGCCAAAAACATTCAGTACTTC. Encoded protein: CASSLGVGTGAKNIQYF. The V call is TRBV5-8, the J call TRBJ2-4, with D perhaps TRBD2 (6 bases). Germline V gene data show CDR1 as SGHTS and CDR2 as YDEGEE. The germline V and J ends were trimmed by 0 bases and 0 bases, with 13 bases remaining between them. The CDR3 is 17 residues long.

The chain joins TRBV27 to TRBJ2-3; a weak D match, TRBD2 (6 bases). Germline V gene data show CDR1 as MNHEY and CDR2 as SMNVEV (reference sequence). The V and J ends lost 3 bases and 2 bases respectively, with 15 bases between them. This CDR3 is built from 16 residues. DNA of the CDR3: TGTGCCAGCAGTTTGGCCGGGACTTTTGCCACAGATACGCAGTATTTT. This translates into CASSLAGTFATDTQYF.

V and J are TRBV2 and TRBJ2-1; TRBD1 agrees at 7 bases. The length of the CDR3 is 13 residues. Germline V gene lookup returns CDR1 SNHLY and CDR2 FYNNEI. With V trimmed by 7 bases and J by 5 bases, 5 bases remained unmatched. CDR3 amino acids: CASNGQADNEQFF. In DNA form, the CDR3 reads TGTGCCAGCAACGGACAGGCCGACAATGAGCAGTTCTTC. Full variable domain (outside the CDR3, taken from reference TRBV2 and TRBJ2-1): EPEVTQTPSHQVTQMGQEVILRCVPISNHLYFYWYRQILGQKVEFLVSFYNNEISEKSEIFDDQFSVERPDGSNFTLKIRSTKLEDSAMYFCASNGQADNEQFFGPGTRLTVL.

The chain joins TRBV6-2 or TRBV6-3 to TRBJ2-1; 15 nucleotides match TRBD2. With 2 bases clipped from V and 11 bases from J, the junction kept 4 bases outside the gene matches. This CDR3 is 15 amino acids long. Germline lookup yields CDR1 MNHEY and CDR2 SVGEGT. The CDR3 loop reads CASSYGTSGGFKQFF. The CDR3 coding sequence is TGTGCCAGCAGTTACGGGACTAGCGGGGGGTTTAAGCAGTTCTTC.

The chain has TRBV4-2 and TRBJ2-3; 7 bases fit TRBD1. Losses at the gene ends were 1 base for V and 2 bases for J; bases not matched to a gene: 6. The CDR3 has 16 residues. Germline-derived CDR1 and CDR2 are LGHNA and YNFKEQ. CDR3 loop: CASSQGPTGSTDTQYF. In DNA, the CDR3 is TGTGCCAGCAGCCAAGGACCGACAGGGTCCACAGATACGCAGTATTTT.

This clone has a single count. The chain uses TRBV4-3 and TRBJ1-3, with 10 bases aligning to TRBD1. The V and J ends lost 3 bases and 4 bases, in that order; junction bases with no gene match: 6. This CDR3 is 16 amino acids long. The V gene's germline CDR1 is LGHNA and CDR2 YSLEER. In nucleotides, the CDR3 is TGCGCCAGCAGCCAGGCGACAGGGGGCCGGGGAAACACCATATATTTT. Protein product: CASSQATGGRGNTIYF.

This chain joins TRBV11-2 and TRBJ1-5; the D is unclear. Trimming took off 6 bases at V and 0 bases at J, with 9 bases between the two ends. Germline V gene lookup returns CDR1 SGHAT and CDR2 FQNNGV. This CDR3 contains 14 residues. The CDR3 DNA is TGTGCCAGCAGTGTAGAGGGTAGCAATCAGCCCCAGCATTTT. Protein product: CASSVEGSNQPQHF.

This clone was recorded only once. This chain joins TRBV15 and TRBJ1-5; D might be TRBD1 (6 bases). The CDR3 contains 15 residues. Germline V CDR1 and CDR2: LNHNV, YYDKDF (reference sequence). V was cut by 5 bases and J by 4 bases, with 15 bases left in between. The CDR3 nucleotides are TGTGCCACCAGCGGGGGGGCAGGGGATAATCAGCCCCAGCATTTT. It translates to CATSGGAGDNQPQHF.

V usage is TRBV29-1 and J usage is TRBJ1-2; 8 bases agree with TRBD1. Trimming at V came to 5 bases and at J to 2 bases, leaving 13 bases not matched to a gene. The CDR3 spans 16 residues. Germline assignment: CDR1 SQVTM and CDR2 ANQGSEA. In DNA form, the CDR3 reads TGCAGCGTTCGCGGACAGGGTGCTTCCTTAAACTATGGCTACACCTTC. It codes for CSVRGQGASLNYGYTF.

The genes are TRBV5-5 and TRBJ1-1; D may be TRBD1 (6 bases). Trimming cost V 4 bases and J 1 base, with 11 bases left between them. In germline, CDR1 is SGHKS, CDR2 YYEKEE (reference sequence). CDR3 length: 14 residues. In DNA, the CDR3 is TGTGCCAGCAGCATAGGACAGAGGAACACTGAAGCTTTCTTT. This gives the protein CASSIGQRNTEAFF.

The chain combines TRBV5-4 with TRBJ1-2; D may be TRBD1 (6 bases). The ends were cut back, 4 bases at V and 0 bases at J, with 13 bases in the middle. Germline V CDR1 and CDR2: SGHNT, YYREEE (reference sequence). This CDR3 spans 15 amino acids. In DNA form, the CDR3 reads TGTGCCAGCAGCGCACGGACAGAGTCTAACTATGGCTACACCTTC. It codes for CASSARTESNYGYTF.

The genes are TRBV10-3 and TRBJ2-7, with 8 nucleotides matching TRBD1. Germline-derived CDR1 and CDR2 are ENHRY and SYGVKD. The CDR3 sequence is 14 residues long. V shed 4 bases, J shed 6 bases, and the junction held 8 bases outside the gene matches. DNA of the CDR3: TGTGCCATCAGTGCCTTAGACAGGGGTGGCGAGCAGTACGTC. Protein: CAISALDRGGEQYV.

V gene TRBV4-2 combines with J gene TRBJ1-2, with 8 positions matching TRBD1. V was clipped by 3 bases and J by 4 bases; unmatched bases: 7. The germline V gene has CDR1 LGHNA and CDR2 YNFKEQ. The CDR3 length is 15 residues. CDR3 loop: CASSQTGTGSYGYTF. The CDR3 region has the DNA TGTGCCAGCAGCCAGACCGGGACAGGCTCCTATGGCTACACCTTC.

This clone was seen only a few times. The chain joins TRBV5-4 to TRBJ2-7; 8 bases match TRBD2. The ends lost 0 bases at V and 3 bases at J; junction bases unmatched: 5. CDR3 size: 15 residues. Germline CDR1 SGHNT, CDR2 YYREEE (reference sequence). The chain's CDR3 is CASSLARGGLYEQYF. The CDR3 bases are TGTGCCAGCAGCTTGGCCCGGGGGGGCCTCTACGAGCAGTACTTC.

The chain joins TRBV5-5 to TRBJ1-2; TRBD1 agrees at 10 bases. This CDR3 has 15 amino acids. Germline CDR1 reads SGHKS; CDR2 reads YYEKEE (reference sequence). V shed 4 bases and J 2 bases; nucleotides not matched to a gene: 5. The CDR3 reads CASSRQGQGNYGYTF. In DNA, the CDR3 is TGTGCCAGCAGCCGCCAGGGACAGGGGAACTATGGCTACACCTTC.

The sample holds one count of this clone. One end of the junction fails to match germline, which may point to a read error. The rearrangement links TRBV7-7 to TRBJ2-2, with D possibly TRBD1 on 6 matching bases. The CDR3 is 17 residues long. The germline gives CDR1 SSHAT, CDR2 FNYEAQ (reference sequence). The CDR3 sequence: CASSLGSQGPRTGELFF. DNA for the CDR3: TGTGCTAGCAGCTTAGGATCGCAGGGGCCCCGAACCGGGGAGCTGTTTTTT.

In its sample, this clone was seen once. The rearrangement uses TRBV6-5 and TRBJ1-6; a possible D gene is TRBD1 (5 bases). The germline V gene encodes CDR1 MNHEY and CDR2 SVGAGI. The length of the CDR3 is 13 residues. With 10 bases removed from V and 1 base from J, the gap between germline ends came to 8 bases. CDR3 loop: CATRQSYNSPLHF. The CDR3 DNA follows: TGTGCCACCCGACAGTCCTATAATTCACCCCTCCACTTT.

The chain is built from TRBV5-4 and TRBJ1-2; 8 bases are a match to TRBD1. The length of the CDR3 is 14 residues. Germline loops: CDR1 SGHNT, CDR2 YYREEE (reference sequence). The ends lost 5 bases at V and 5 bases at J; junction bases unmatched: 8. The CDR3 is CASRSTGAGYGYTF. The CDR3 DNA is TGTGCCAGCAGGTCGACAGGGGCAGGGTATGGCTACACCTTC.

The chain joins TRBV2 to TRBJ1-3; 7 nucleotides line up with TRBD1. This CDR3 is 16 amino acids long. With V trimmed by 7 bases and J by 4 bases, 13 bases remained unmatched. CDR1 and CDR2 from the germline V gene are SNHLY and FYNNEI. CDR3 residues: CASTKLTGAGGNTIYF. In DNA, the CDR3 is TGTGCCAGCACCAAACTTACAGGGGCTGGAGGAAACACCATATATTTT.

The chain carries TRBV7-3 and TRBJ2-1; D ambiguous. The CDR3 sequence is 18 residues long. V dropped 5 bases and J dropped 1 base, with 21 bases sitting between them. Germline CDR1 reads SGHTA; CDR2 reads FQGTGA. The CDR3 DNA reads TGTGCCAGCAGCCCCGGATTCGGGTCAGCCGTATCCTACAATGAGCAGTTCTTC. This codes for CASSPGFGSAVSYNEQFF.

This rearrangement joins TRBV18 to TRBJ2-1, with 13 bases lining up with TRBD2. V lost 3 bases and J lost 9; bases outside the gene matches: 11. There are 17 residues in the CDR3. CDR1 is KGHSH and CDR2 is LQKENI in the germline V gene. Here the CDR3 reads CASSPPSGLAGEGEQFF. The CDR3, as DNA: TGTGCCAGCTCACCGCCCTCCGGACTAGCGGGGGAAGGTGAGCAGTTCTTC.

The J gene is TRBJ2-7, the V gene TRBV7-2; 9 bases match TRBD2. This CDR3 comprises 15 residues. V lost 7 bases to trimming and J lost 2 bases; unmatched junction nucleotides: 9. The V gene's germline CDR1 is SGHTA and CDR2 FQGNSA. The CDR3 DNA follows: TGTGCCAGCACCCGATACCTAGCGGGGACCTACGAGCAGTACTTC. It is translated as CASTRYLAGTYEQYF.

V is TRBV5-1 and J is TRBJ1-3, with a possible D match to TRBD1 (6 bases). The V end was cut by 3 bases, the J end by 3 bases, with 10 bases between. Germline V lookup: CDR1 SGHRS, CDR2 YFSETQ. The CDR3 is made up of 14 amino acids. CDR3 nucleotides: TGCGCCAGCAGCTCTTCGACAGGTGGAAACACCATATATTTT. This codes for CASSSSTGGNTIYF. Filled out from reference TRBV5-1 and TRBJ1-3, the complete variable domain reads KAGVTQTPRYLIKTRGQQVTLSCSPISGHRSVSWYQQTPGQGLQFLFEYFSETQRNKGNFPGRFSGRQFSNSRSEMNVSTLELGDSALYLCASSSSTGGNTIYFGEGSWLTVV.

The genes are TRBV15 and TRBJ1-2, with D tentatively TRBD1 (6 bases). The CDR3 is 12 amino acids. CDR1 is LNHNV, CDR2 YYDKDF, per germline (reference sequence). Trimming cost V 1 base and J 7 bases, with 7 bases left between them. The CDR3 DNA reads TGTGCCACCAGCAGAGCAGGGGCTGGCTACACCTTC. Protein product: CATSRAGAGYTF.

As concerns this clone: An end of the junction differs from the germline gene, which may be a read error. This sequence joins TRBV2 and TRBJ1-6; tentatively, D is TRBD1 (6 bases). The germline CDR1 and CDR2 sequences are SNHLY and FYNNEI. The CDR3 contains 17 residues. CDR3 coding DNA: TGTGCCAGCAGTCTAACGGGAGGTAGGGGGTATAATTCACTCCTCCACTTT. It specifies CASSLTGGRGYNSLLHF.

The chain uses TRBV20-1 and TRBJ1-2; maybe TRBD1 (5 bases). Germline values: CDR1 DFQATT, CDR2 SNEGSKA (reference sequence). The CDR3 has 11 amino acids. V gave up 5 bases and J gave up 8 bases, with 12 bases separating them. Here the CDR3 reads CSASRTRGYTF. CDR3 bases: TGCAGTGCTTCAAGGACACGAGGCTACACCTTC.

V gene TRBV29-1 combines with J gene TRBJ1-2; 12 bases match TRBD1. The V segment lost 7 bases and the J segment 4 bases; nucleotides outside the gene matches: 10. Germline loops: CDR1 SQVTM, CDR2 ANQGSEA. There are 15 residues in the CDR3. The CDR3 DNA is TGCAGCGCAGGGACAGGGGGCGTCGTTGGCTATGGCTACACCTTC. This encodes CSAGTGGVVGYGYTF.

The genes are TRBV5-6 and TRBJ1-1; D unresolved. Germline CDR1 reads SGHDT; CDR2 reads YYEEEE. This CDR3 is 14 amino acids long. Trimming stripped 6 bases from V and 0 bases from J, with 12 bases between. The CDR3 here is CASTALPLNTEAFF. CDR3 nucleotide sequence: TGTGCCAGCACCGCACTTCCACTGAACACTGAAGCTTTCTTT.

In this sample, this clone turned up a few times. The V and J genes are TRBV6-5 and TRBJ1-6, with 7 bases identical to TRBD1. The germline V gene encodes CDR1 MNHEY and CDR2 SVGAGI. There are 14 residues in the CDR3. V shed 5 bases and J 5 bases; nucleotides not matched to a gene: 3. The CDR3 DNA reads TGTGCCAGCAGTACCACAGGGGATAATTCACCCCTCCACTTT. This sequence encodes CASSTTGDNSPLHF.

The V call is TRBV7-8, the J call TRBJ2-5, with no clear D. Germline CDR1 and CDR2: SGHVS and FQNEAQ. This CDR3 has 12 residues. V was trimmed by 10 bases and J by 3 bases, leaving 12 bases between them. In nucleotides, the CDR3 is TGTGCCACGGAGAGTATAGAAGAGACCCAGTACTTC. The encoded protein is CATESIEETQYF.

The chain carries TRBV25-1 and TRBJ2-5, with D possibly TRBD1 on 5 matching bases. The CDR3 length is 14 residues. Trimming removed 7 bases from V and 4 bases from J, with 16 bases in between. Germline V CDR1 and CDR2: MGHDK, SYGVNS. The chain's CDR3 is CASNRGSRSETQYF. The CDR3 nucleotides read TGTGCCAGCAATAGGGGATCAAGGTCAGAGACCCAGTACTTC.